This section outlines one T cell receptor (beta chain) sequence together with its context. CDR1 LNHDA and CDR2 SQIVND come from the germline V gene (reference sequence). After removal of 10 bases from V and 9 bases from J, the junction contained 8 bases not matched to a gene. This CDR3 comprises 11 residues. The repertoire was sequenced with immunoSEQ multiplex PCR; TCRdb's copy has only in-frame clones and lacks some. Of approximately 60,000 clones listed, approximately 90% were seen once; the top ten hold 3% to 4.5%. This record belongs to a study of T cell changes during pregnancy in multiple sclerosis.

Sequenced material: peripheral blood, taken after pregnancy. V and J are TRBV19 and TRBJ2-7, with TRBD1 matching over 8 bases. The receptor comes from a female donor in good health, enrolled as a control in a pregnancy study. This chain's CDR3 is CATSGGRVQYF. Here the CDR3 DNA reads TGTGCCACCTCAGGGGGCAGGGTGCAGTACTTC.